These 19 T cell receptor beta chains were sequenced from one sample in a study of blood T cell repertoires in COVID-19. Repertoires were generated with immunoSEQ multiplex PCR, while TCRdb's copy carries only in-frame clones and drops some. The repertoire holds about 150,000 clones, with around 90% as singletons. The sequencing sample was made of peripheral blood. All receptors come from a woman aged 55-70 years with active or convalescent COVID-19.

The chain has TRBV6-4 and TRBJ2-1; D uncertain. Germline CDR1 and CDR2: MRHNA and SNTAGT. V lost 6 bases and J 5 bases, leaving 14 bases between the germline ends. The CDR3 is made up of 14 amino acids. Here the CDR3 DNA reads TGTGCCAGCAGCCCTAGGTACCCACACAATGAGCAGTTCTTC. Its protein product is CASSPRYPHNEQFF.

This rearrangement joins TRBV6-5 to TRBJ2-5; D perhaps matches TRBD1 (5 bases). The V gene lost 6 bases and the J gene lost 5 bases, with 16 bases spanning the gap. This CDR3 is built from 14 residues. Germline assignment: CDR1 MNHEY and CDR2 SVGAGI. In nucleotides, the CDR3 is TGTGCCAGCAGCCGCAGGGTGGTGGGGGAGACCCAGTACTTC. This translates into CASSRRVVGETQYF.

The rearrangement joins TRBV12-5 to TRBJ1-2, with 7 bases matching TRBD1. V dropped 5 bases and J dropped 4; count of bases not matched to a gene: 13. Germline assignment: CDR1 LGHNT and CDR2 FRNRAP. The CDR3 runs 16 residues. Written as DNA, the CDR3 is TGTGCTAGTGGTCCTGCAACAGGGGCCCCGGGCTATGGCTACACCTTC. Protein product: CASGPATGAPGYGYTF.

The chain links TRBV29-1 to TRBJ1-2; D uncertain. This CDR3 has 12 residues. Germline V gives CDR1 SQVTM, CDR2 ANQGSEA. V lost 6 bases, J lost 11 bases, and 19 bases lay in between. The CDR3 nucleotides read TGCAGCGTCCGACGGTCGCTTGAGGGTTACACCTTC. Residues: CSVRRSLEGYTF. Filled out from reference TRBV29-1 and TRBJ1-2, the complete variable domain reads SAVISQKPSRDICQRGTSLTIQCQVDSQVTMMFWYRQQPGQSLTLIATANQGSEATYESGFVIDKFPISRPNLTFSTLTVSNMSPEDSSIYLCSVRRSLEGYTFGSGTRLTVV.

The V gene is TRBV6-2 or TRBV6-3, the J gene TRBJ1-1; 8 positions match TRBD1. This CDR3 region has 16 residues. Germline lookup yields CDR1 MNHEY and CDR2 SVGEGT. Trimming removed 6 bases from V and 1 base from J; junction bases left unmatched: 10. CDR3 residues: CASSRTRTGKNTEAFF. The CDR3 region has the DNA TGTGCCAGCAGCCGGACCCGGACAGGGAAGAACACTGAAGCTTTCTTT.

This rearrangement joins TRBV5-1 to TRBJ2-7, with 8 bases lining up with TRBD1. After removal of 0 bases from V and 3 bases from J, the junction contained 11 bases not matched to a gene. Germline-derived CDR1 and CDR2 are SGHRS and YFSETQ. This CDR3 is 17 amino acids long. The CDR3: CASSLASGGQVIYEQYF. CDR3 coding DNA: TGCGCCAGCAGCTTGGCCTCCGGGGGACAGGTGATCTACGAGCAGTACTTC.

CDR3 DNA sequence: TGTGCCAGTAGTCCCGAGGATCTCCCGGAGACCCAGTACTTC. The encoded protein is CASSPEDLPETQYF. V usage is TRBV19 and J usage is TRBJ2-5, with D hard to call. The CDR3 is made up of 14 amino acids. CDR1 is LNHDA, CDR2 SQIVND, per germline (reference sequence). V was trimmed by 5 bases and J by 5 bases, leaving 15 bases between them.

This rearrangement joins TRBV2 to TRBJ2-2; D remains ambiguous. The CDR3 length is 13 residues. The V end was cut by 4 bases, the J end by 5 bases, with 8 bases between. Per the germline V gene, CDR1 is SNHLY and CDR2 is FYNNEI. The CDR3: CASSAGTTGELFF. The CDR3 region has the DNA TGTGCCAGCAGTGCAGGAACAACCGGGGAGCTGTTTTTT.

This chain connects TRBV7-9 to TRBJ1-1; D is unclear. Germline CDR1 is SEHNR and CDR2 is FQNEAQ (reference sequence). Trimming took off 7 bases at V and 1 base at J, with 13 bases between the two ends. The CDR3 sequence is 14 residues long. The CDR3 nucleotides are TGTGCCAGCAACCCCCCGGCGGAGAACACTGAAGCTTTCTTT. Residues: CASNPPAENTEAFF.

The CDR3 region has the DNA TGTGCCAGCAGCAATTTGTACAATGAGCAGTTCTTC. Residues: CASSNLYNEQFF. The chain couples TRBV2 to TRBJ2-1; D unresolved. The germline V gene has CDR1 SNHLY and CDR2 FYNNEI. The CDR3 extends over 12 amino acids. V was shortened by 6 bases and J by 4 bases, with 7 bases between the two germline ends.

This sequence joins TRBV4-3 and TRBJ2-2; 9 bases are a match to TRBD2. The trim removed 4 bases at V and 6 bases at J, leaving 9 bases unmatched. Germline CDR1 LGHNA, CDR2 YSLEER. This CDR3 has 16 amino acids. The CDR3 bases are TGCGCCAGCAGCCGGGGACTAGCTGAGGGGGCCGGGGAGCTGTTTTTT. This sequence encodes CASSRGLAEGAGELFF.

The chain has TRBV18 and TRBJ2-2; 9 nucleotides match TRBD1. The CDR3 is 17 amino acids. V was clipped by 3 bases and J by 7 bases; unmatched bases: 12. CDR1 is KGHSH and CDR2 is LQKENI in the germline V gene. DNA for the CDR3: TGTGCCAGCTCACCGCGTCCGGGACAGGGTTCTGGCGGGGAGCTGTTTTTT. It encodes CASSPRPGQGSGGELFF.

J is TRBJ1-6 and V is TRBV28; tentative D call: TRBD1 (5 bases). The V gene lost 5 bases and the J gene lost 2 bases, with 13 bases spanning the gap. Per germline, CDR1 MDHEN and CDR2 SYDVKM. This CDR3 comprises 16 residues. In DNA, the CDR3 is TGTGCCAGCAGTAACCCCGGGGGGACCTATAATTCACCCCTCCACTTT. Protein sequence: CASSNPGGTYNSPLHF.

The rearrangement uses TRBV24-1 and TRBJ1-6; 7 bases line up with TRBD1. Germline trimming cut 9 bases from V and 14 bases from J; bases unmatched to any gene: 15. The CDR3 consists of 14 residues. Germline loops: CDR1 KGHDR, CDR2 SFDVKD. The CDR3 bases are TGTGCCACCGTCCTAAGTTCCGGGACAGTGTCCCTCCACTTT. Protein sequence: CATVLSSGTVSLHF.

V usage is TRBV7-8 and J usage is TRBJ2-1; TRBD2 aligns across 10 bases. The CDR3 sequence is 14 residues long. Germline trimming cut 7 bases from V and 5 bases from J; bases unmatched to any gene: 5. Germline loops: CDR1 SGHVS, CDR2 FQNEAQ. CDR3 in amino acids: CASTAGTSDNEQFF. CDR3 DNA sequence: TGTGCCAGCACCGCCGGGACTAGCGACAATGAGCAGTTCTTC.

This sequence joins TRBV5-1 and TRBJ1-2; possibly TRBD1 for D (6 bases). This CDR3 has 15 amino acids. Germline assignment: CDR1 SGHRS and CDR2 YFSETQ. Trimming took off 6 bases at V and 6 bases at J, with 21 bases between the two ends. CDR3 nucleotides: TGCGCCAGCACCCCCATATCCTTGGGGGGGCATGGCTACACCTTC. Protein sequence: CASTPISLGGHGYTF. Together with reference TRBV5-1 and TRBJ1-2, the CDR3 gives the full variable domain: KAGVTQTPRYLIKTRGQQVTLSCSPISGHRSVSWYQQTPGQGLQFLFEYFSETQRNKGNFPGRFSGRQFSNSRSEMNVSTLELGDSALYLCASTPISLGGHGYTFGSGTRLTVV.

This sequence joins TRBV5-4 and TRBJ2-3; maybe TRBD2 (6 bases). The CDR3 loop spans 15 amino acids. CDR1 SGHNT and CDR2 YYREEE come from the germline V gene (reference sequence). V was trimmed by 0 bases and J by 6 bases, leaving 14 bases between them. CDR3 amino acids: CASSLGGVEGDTQYF. CDR3 nucleotide sequence: TGTGCCAGCAGCTTGGGCGGGGTCGAGGGGGATACGCAGTATTTT. Full variable domain (outside the CDR3, taken from reference TRBV5-4 and TRBJ2-3): ETGVTQSPTHLIKTRGQQVTLRCSSQSGHNTVSWYQQALGQGPQFIFQYYREEENGRGNFPPRFSGLQFPNYSSELNVNALELDDSALYLCASSLGGVEGDTQYFGPGTRLTVL.

The chain links TRBV4-3 to TRBJ1-4, with 8 bases that match TRBD1. The CDR3 extends over 16 amino acids. Germline V lookup: CDR1 LGHNA, CDR2 YSLEER. The ends lost 0 bases at V and 7 bases at J; junction bases unmatched: 7. CDR3 loop: CASSQDPGQGGEKLFF. The CDR3 nucleotides read TGCGCCAGCAGCCAAGATCCAGGACAGGGCGGTGAAAAACTGTTTTTT.

The J gene is TRBJ1-1, the V gene TRBV29-1; a possible D gene is TRBD1 (5 bases). V was clipped by 4 bases and J by 10 bases, with 16 bases between them. The CDR3 length is 12 residues. In germline, CDR1 is SQVTM, CDR2 ANQGSEA. The CDR3 is CSVVVSSGGAFF. The CDR3 DNA sequence: TGCAGCGTTGTGGTCAGTTCGGGGGGAGCTTTCTTT. The full variable domain, its missing parts supplied by reference TRBV29-1 and TRBJ1-1, is SAVISQKPSRDICQRGTSLTIQCQVDSQVTMMFWYRQQPGQSLTLIATANQGSEATYESGFVIDKFPISRPNLTFSTLTVSNMSPEDSSIYLCSVVVSSGGAFFGQGTRLTVV.